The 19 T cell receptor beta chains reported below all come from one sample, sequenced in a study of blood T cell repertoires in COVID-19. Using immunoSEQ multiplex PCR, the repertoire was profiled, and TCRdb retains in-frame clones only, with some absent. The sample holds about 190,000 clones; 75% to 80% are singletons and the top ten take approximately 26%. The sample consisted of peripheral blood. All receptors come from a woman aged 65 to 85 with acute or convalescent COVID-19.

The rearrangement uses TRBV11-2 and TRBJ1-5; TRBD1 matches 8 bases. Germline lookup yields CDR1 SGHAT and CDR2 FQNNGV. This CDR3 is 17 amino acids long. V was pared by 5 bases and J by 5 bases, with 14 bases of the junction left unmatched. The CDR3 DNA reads TGTGCCAGCAGCCCCCGACCTGACAGGGGCGTTCATCAGCCCCAGCATTTT. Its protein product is CASSPRPDRGVHQPQHF.

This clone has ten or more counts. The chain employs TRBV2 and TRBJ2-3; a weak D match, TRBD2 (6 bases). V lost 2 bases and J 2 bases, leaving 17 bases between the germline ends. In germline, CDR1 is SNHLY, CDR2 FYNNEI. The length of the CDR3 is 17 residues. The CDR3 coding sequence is TGTGCCAGCAGTGAAAGGCGGGACGGATGGGACACAGATACGCAGTATTTT. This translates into CASSERRDGWDTDTQYF.

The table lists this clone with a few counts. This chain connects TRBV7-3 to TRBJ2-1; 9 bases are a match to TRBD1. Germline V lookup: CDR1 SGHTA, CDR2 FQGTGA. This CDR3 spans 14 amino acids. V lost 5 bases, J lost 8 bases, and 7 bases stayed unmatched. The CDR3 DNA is TGTGCCAGCAGCCCAGGGACAGGGAGGGATGAGCAGTTCTTC. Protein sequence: CASSPGTGRDEQFF.

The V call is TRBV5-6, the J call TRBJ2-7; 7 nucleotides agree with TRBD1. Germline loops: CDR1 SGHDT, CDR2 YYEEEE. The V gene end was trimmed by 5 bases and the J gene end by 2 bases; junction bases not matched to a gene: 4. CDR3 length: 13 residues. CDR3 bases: TGTGCCAGCAGTTCGGACAGGACCTACGAGCAGTACTTC. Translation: CASSSDRTYEQYF.

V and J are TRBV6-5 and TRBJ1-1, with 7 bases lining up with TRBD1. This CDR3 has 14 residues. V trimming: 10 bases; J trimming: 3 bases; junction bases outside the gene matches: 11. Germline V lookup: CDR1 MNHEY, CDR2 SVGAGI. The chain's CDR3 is CATDYRGLYTEAFF. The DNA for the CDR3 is TGTGCCACCGATTACAGGGGACTTTACACTGAAGCTTTCTTT.

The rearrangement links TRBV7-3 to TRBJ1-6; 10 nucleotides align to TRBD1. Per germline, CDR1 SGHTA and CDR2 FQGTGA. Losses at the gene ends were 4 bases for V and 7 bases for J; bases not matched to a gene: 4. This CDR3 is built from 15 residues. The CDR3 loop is CASSSAGQGNSPLHF. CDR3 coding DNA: TGTGCCAGCAGCTCCGCGGGACAGGGGAATTCACCCCTCCACTTT.

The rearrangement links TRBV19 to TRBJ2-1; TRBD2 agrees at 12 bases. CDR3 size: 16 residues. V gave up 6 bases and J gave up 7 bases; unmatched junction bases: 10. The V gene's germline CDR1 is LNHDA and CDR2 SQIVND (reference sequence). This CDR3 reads CASRPSGRAARNEQFF. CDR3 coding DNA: TGTGCCAGTAGGCCTAGCGGGAGGGCCGCAAGGAATGAGCAGTTCTTC.

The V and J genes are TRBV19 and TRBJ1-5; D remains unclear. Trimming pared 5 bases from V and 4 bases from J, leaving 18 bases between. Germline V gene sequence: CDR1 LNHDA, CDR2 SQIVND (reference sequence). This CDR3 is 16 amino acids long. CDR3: CASSARSAEGNQPQHF. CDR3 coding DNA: TGTGCCAGTAGTGCCAGGAGTGCAGAGGGAAATCAGCCCCAGCATTTT.

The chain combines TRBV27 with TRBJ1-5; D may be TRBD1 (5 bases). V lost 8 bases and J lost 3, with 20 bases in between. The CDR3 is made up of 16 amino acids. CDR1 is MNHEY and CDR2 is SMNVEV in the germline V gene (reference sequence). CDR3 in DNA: TGTGCCAGCGCCAAGACCAAGGGGTTTTCCAATCAGCCCCAGCATTTT. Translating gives CASAKTKGFSNQPQHF.

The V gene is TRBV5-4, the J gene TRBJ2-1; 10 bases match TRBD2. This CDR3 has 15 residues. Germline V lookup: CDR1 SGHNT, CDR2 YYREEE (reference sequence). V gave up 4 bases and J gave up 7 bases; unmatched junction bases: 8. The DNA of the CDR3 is TGTGCCAGCAGCGTCCGGACTAGCGGTCCGAATGAGCAGTTCTTC. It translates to CASSVRTSGPNEQFF.

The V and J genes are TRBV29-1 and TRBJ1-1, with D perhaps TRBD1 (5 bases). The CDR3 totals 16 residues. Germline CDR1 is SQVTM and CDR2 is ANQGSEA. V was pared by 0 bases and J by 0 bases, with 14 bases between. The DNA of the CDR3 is TGCAGCGTTGAAGATCTAGCGGGGGGGATGAACACTGAAGCTTTCTTT. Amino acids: CSVEDLAGGMNTEAFF.

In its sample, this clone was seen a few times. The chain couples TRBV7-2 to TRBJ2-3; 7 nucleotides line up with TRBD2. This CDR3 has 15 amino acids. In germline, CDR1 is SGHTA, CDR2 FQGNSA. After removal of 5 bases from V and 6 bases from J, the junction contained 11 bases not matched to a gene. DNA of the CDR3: TGTGCCAGCAGCCAAAGGGCGGGGGTCTGGGATACGCAGTATTTT. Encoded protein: CASSQRAGVWDTQYF.

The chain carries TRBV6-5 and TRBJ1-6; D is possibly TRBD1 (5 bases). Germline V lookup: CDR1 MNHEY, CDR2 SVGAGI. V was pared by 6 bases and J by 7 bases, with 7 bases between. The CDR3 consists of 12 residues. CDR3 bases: TGTGCCAGCAGGGGGCCAAATTCACCCCTCCACTTT. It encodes CASRGPNSPLHF.

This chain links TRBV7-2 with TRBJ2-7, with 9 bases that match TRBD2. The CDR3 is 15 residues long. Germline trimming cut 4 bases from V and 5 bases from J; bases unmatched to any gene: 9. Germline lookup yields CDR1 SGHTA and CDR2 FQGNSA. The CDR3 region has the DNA TGTGCCAGCAGCTCCTTAGCGGGAGTAGAGAACGAGCAGTACTTC. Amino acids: CASSSLAGVENEQYF.

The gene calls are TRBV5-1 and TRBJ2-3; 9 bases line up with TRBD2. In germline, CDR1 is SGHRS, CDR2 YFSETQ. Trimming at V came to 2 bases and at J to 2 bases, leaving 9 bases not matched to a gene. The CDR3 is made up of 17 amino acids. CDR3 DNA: TGCGCCAGCAGCTTTGGAGTAGCGGGAGTTTCCACAGATACGCAGTATTTT. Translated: CASSFGVAGVSTDTQYF.

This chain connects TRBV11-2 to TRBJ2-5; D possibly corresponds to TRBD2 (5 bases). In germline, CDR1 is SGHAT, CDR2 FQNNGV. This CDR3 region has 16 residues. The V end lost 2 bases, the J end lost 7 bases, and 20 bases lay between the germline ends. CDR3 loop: CASSLRRLGEFGTQYF. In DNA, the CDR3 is TGTGCCAGCAGCTTAAGGAGGCTGGGAGAATTCGGGACCCAGTACTTC.

The CDR3 loop is CASSQDWGQGGGYTF. The CDR3 bases are TGTGCCAGCAGCCAAGATTGGGGACAGGGAGGCGGCTACACCTTC. The chain is built from TRBV4-2 and TRBJ1-2; 9 bases align to TRBD1. Per germline, CDR1 LGHNA and CDR2 YNFKEQ. The CDR3 totals 15 residues. Unmatched junction bases numbered 7, after V lost 0 bases and J lost 8 bases.

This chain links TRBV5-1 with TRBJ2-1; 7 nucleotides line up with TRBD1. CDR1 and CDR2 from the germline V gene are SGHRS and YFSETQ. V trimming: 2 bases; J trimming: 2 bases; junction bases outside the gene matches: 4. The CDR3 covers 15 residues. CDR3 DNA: TGCGCCAGCAGCTTTTACGGGACAGCCTACAATGAGCAGTTCTTC. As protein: CASSFYGTAYNEQFF.

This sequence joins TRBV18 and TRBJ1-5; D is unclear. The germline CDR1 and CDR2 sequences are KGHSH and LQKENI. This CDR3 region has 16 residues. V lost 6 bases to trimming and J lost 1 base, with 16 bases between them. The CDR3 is CASSLDPGRSNQPQHF. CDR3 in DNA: TGTGCCAGCTCCCTTGACCCGGGGAGAAGCAATCAGCCCCAGCATTTT.